This TCR beta chain was found in a study of cytomegalovirus exposure and HLA in healthy donors. The study, taken as a whole, reports: Among TCR beta chains, those listed as cytomegalovirus-associated numbered over 150. Whilst most TCR sequences proved rare, a subset of public TCRs occurred across many donors.

In the case of this clone: Its target is not known.

Germline assignment: CDR1 SGHTA and CDR2 FQGNSA. This CDR3 spans 12 amino acids. V was trimmed by 6 bases and J by 3 bases, leaving 9 bases between them. Using immunoSEQ multiplex PCR, the repertoire was profiled, and TCRdb retains in-frame clones only, with some absent. Of 200,000 to 300,000 clones listed, about 90% are singletons. Donors came from a validation cohort of fewer than 150 subjects, distinct from the first 666-subject cohort. The material sequenced was PBMCs. The TCR sequence derives from a woman in her twenties or thirties in good health and CMV-seronegative. The gene calls are TRBV7-2 and TRBJ2-7; perhaps TRBD1 as D (5 bases). Here the CDR3 DNA reads TGTGCCAGCAGGGACATGTACTACGAGCAGTACTTC. As protein: CASRDMYYEQYF.